One sample yielded the 17 T cell receptor beta chains listed below, sequenced in a study of blood T cell repertoires in COVID-19. The repertoire was sequenced with immunoSEQ multiplex PCR; TCRdb's copy has only in-frame clones and lacks some. The sample includes some 340,000 clones, more than 85% seen only once; the top ten take 3.5% to 5%. The sequenced sample was PBMCs or T cells enriched from blood (not recorded which). All receptors derive from a woman between 25 and 40 years old who had been exposed to COVID-19.

This chain uses TRBV5-5 with TRBJ2-1, with TRBD1 matching over 8 bases. Germline lookup yields CDR1 SGHKS and CDR2 YYEKEE (reference sequence). The CDR3 is made up of 18 amino acids. The V and J ends lost 3 bases and 2 bases, in that order; junction bases with no gene match: 13. CDR3 DNA sequence: TGTGCCAGCAGCTACCAAAACGCCAGGGGGCCTGCCTACAATGAGCAGTTCTTC. Encoded protein: CASSYQNARGPAYNEQFF.

This chain connects TRBV7-6 to TRBJ2-7; possibly TRBD2 for D (5 bases). The germline V and J ends were trimmed by 5 bases and 5 bases, with 16 bases remaining between them. The CDR3 totals 14 residues. Germline CDR1 SGHVS, CDR2 FNYEAQ. CDR3 DNA: TGTGCCAGCAGCCGCTTAGCATCGGGGAACGAGCAGTACTTC. Protein sequence: CASSRLASGNEQYF.

The chain uses TRBV15 and TRBJ1-5; 7 bases map to TRBD1. The junction had 6 bases not matched to a gene; V was cut back by 1 base and J by 6 bases. The CDR3 is 15 amino acids. Germline V gene lookup returns CDR1 LNHNV and CDR2 YYDKDF (reference sequence). CDR3 loop: CATSRVEGALQPQHF. CDR3 sequence (DNA): TGTGCCACCAGCAGAGTGGAGGGGGCTCTTCAGCCCCAGCATTTT.

This chain connects TRBV5-4 to TRBJ1-3; D is perhaps TRBD1 (6 bases). V was trimmed by 0 bases and J by 1 base, leaving 17 bases between them. Germline CDR1 reads SGHNT; CDR2 reads YYREEE (reference sequence). The length of the CDR3 is 18 residues. This chain's CDR3 is CASSLGGGMSSSGNTIYF. DNA for the CDR3: TGTGCCAGCAGCTTGGGAGGGGGTATGAGCTCTTCTGGAAACACCATATATTTT.

The chain combines TRBV5-1 with TRBJ2-3, with D unclear. The CDR3 has 14 residues. Trimming took off 1 base at V and 1 base at J, with 7 bases between the two ends. Germline CDR1 is SGHRS and CDR2 is YFSETQ. The CDR3 here is CASSLTVGTDTQYF. CDR3 coding DNA: TGCGCCAGCAGCTTGACAGTCGGCACAGATACGCAGTATTTT.

This clone was recorded a few times. The rearrangement joins TRBV5-8 to TRBJ2-7; D unresolved. Germline CDR1 reads SGHTS; CDR2 reads YDEGEE. CDR3 length: 11 amino acids. The V end lost 4 bases, the J end lost 1 base, and 3 bases lay between the germline ends. Here the CDR3 reads CASSVSYEQYF. The CDR3, as DNA: TGTGCCAGCAGCGTATCCTACGAGCAGTACTTC.

The V gene is TRBV7-2, the J gene TRBJ1-2; perhaps TRBD1 as D (5 bases). The CDR3 totals 13 residues. The germline CDR1 and CDR2 sequences are SGHTA and FQGNSA. Trimming removed 4 bases at V and 7 bases at J, with 13 bases between. CDR3 sequence (DNA): TGTGCCAGCAGCTCCGCAGGGTATCGTGGCTACACCTTC. This codes for CASSSAGYRGYTF.

The chain combines TRBV19 with TRBJ1-2; D is possibly TRBD1 (5 bases). V was shortened by 1 base and J by 0 bases, with 18 bases between the two germline ends. Looked up from germline, CDR1 is LNHDA and CDR2 is SQIVND (reference sequence). This CDR3 has 18 residues. The CDR3 sequence is CASSIGIPRQSPNYGYTF. Written as DNA, the CDR3 is TGTGCCAGTAGTATAGGTATACCTCGACAGTCACCTAACTATGGCTACACCTTC.

The chain couples TRBV7-3 to TRBJ2-7; 9 bases line up with TRBD1. This CDR3 contains 15 residues. Germline values: CDR1 SGHTA, CDR2 FQGTGA. V dropped 5 bases and J dropped 4; count of bases not matched to a gene: 9. CDR3 amino acids: CASSAGTGPAYEQYF. The CDR3 region has the DNA TGTGCCAGCAGCGCCGGGACAGGGCCAGCATACGAGCAGTACTTC.

The CDR3 coding sequence is TGTGCCAGCAGCCAAGATCTTGCGGGGGGGCAAGATACGCAGTATTTT. Translation: CASSQDLAGGQDTQYF. The rearrangement joins TRBV4-2 to TRBJ2-3, with 9 bases matching TRBD2. Losses at the gene ends were 0 bases for V and 5 bases for J; bases not matched to a gene: 6. The CDR3 consists of 16 residues. The germline CDR1 and CDR2 sequences are LGHNA and YNFKEQ.

The J gene is TRBJ2-7, the V gene TRBV7-2, with a possible D match to TRBD1 (6 bases). The germline V gene encodes CDR1 SGHTA and CDR2 FQGNSA. This CDR3 has 14 residues. The germline V and J ends were trimmed by 4 bases and 4 bases, with 14 bases remaining between them. The CDR3 DNA is TGTGCCAGCAGCTGGCCCGGGACATTGTACGAGCAGTACTTC. Residues: CASSWPGTLYEQYF. The full variable domain, completed using reference TRBV7-2 and TRBJ2-7, is GAGVSQSPSNKVTEKGKDVELRCDPISGHTALYWYRQSLGQGLEFLIYFQGNSAPDKSGLPSDRFSAERTGGSVSTLTIQRTQQEDSAVYLCASSWPGTLYEQYFGPGTRLTVT.

The chain couples TRBV25-1 to TRBJ1-5, with D perhaps matching TRBD1 (5 bases). Germline lookup yields CDR1 MGHDK and CDR2 SYGVNS. Trimming removed 3 bases at V and 5 bases at J, with 14 bases between. This CDR3 is 15 amino acids long. CDR3 sequence: CASSDGRGGDQPQHF. CDR3 in DNA: TGTGCCAGCAGTGACGGGAGGGGAGGGGATCAGCCCCAGCATTTT.

V and J are TRBV12-3 or TRBV12-4 and TRBJ2-7; a weak D match, TRBD1 (5 bases). V lost 3 bases and J lost 2, with 8 bases in between. The CDR3 runs to 13 residues. Written as DNA, the CDR3 is TGTGCCAGCAGTTTCCTACAGGCCTACGAGCAGTACTTC. This codes for CASSFLQAYEQYF.

The chain links TRBV19 to TRBJ1-5; 7 bases map to TRBD1. V lost 5 bases to trimming and J lost 6 bases; unmatched junction nucleotides: 7. The CDR3 totals 14 residues. Germline values: CDR1 LNHDA, CDR2 SQIVND (reference sequence). The CDR3 loop reads CASSSRDSAQPQHF. Here the CDR3 DNA reads TGTGCCAGTAGTTCACGGGACAGTGCTCAGCCCCAGCATTTT.

This clone was recorded only once. This chain links TRBV25-1 with TRBJ1-2; D ambiguous. This CDR3 region has 12 residues. The V gene lost 5 bases and the J gene lost 4 bases, with 8 bases spanning the gap. Germline assignment: CDR1 MGHDK and CDR2 SYGVNS. The CDR3: CASSPTGYGYTF. CDR3 nucleotide sequence: TGTGCCAGCAGTCCCACGGGCTATGGCTACACCTTC.

This chain links TRBV4-1 with TRBJ2-7; D call uncertain. Germline CDR1 MGHRA, CDR2 YSYEKL. Trimming shortened V by 1 base and J by 1 base, and 11 bases separated the two germline ends. The CDR3 contains 15 residues. The DNA for the CDR3 is TGCGCCAGCAGCCAAGCAACTTTAGTTTCCTACGAGCAGTACTTC. It specifies CASSQATLVSYEQYF.

The chain combines TRBV3-1 (or the pseudogene TRBV3-2) with TRBJ1-2; D gene unclear. This CDR3 contains 14 residues. Trimming removed 1 base at V and 0 bases at J, with 6 bases between. Per germline, CDR1 LGHDT and CDR2 YNNKEL (reference sequence). The CDR3 sequence: CASSQVRANYGYTF. The CDR3, as DNA: TGTGCCAGCAGCCAAGTCCGCGCTAACTATGGCTACACCTTC.